This T cell receptor beta chain was observed in a study of prognosis after radiotherapy for stage I lung cancer. About the study: Roughly 12 patients' tumors were adenocarcinoma, and roughly seven patients' tumors were squamous cell carcinoma. Patients in the cohort never received concurrent therapy with stereotactic body radiotherapy.

Points on this clonotype: With a far larger clone one base away, a read error is the likely cause.

After removal of 6 bases from V and 9 bases from J, the junction contained 10 bases not matched to a gene. The CDR3 sequence is 16 residues long. The germline V gene has CDR1 SNHLY and CDR2 FYNNEI. From genomic DNA, two-round multiplex PCR was used to amplify TCR beta CDR3. The authors ran first-round PCR with primers specific to each TRBV and TRBJ gene. TCRdb recomputed calls from the multiplex PCR reads with MiXCR, one row per CDR3 protein. The repertoire has tens of thousands of distinct CDR3 sequences, approximately 25% of them found once; the top ten carry 25%. The rearrangement links TRBV2 to TRBJ2-1, with 14 bases identical to TRBD2. The receptor comes from a donor at least 50 years old with non-small cell lung cancer. The sequencing used PBMCs, collected before or after stereotactic body radiation therapy (not recorded which). CDR3 in DNA: TGTGCCAGCAGCACTCCTGGACTAGCGGGGGGTAGTGAGCAGTTCTTC. Translated: CASSTPGLAGGSEQFF. Filled out from reference TRBV2 and TRBJ2-1, the complete variable domain reads EPEVTQTPSHQVTQMGQEVILRCVPISNHLYFYWYRQILGQKVEFLVSFYNNEISEKSEIFDDQFSVERPDGSNFTLKIRSTKLEDSAMYFCASSTPGLAGGSEQFFGPGTRLTVL.